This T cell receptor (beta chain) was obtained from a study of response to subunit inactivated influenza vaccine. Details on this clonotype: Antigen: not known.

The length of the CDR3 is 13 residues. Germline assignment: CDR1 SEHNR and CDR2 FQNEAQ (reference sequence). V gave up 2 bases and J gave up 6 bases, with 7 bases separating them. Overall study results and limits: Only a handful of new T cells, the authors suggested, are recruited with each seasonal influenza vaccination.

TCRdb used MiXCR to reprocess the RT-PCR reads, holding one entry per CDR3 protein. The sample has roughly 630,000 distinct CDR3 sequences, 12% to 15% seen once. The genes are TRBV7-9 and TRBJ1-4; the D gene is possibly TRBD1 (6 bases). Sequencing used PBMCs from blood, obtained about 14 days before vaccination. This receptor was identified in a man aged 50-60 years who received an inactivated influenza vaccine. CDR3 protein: CASSLTGYEKLFF. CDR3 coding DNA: TGTGCCAGCAGCTTAACAGGGTATGAAAAACTGTTTTTT.